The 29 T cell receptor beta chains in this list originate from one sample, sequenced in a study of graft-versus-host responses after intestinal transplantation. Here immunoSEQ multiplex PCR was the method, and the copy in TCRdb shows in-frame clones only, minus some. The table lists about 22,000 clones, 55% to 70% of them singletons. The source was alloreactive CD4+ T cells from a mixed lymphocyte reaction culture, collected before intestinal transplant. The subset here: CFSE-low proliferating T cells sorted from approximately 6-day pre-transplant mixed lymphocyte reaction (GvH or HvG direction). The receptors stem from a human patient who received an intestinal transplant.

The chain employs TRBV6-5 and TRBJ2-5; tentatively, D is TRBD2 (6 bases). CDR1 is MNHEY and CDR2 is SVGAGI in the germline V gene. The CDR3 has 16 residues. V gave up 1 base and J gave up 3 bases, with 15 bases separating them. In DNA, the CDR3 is TGTGCCAGCAGTTACTTATCCGCGGGGCAGAAAGAGACCCAGTACTTC. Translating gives CASSYLSAGQKETQYF.

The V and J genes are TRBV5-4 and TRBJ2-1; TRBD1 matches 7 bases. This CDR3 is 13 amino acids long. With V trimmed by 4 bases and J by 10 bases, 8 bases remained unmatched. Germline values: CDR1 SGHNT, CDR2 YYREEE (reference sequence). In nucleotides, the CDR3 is TGTGCCAGCAGCGTCAAGACAGGGCGCGAGCAGTTCTTC. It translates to CASSVKTGREQFF.

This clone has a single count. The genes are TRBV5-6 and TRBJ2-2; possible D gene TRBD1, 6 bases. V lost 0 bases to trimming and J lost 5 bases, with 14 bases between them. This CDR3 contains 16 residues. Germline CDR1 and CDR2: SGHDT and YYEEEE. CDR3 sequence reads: CASSLAQGLGTGELFF. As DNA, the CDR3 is TGTGCCAGCAGCTTGGCCCAGGGGCTGGGGACCGGGGAGCTGTTTTTT. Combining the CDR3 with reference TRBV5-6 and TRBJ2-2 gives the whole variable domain DAGVTQSPTHLIKTRGQQVTLRCSPKSGHDTVSWYQQALGQGPQFIFQYYEEEERQRGNFPDRFSGHQFPNYSSELNVNALLLGDSALYLCASSLAQGLGTGELFFGEGSRLTVL.

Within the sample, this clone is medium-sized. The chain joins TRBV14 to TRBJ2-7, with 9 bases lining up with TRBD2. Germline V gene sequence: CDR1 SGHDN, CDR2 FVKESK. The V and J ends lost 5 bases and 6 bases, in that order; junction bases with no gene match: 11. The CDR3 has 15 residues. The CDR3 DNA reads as TGTGCCAGCAGCGCGGGACTAGCCGGACCCTTCGAGCAGTACTTC. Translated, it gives CASSAGLAGPFEQYF.

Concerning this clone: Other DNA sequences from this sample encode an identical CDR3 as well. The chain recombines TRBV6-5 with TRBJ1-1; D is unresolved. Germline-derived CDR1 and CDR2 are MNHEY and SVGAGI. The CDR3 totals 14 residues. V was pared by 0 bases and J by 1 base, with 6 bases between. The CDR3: CASSYSGGNTEAFF. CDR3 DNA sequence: TGTGCCAGCAGTTACTCGGGAGGGAACACTGAAGCTTTCTTT.

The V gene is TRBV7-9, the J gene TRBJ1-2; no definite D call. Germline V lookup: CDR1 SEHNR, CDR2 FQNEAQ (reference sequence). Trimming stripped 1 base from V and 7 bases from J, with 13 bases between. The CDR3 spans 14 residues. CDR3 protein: CASSLVAAVSGYTF. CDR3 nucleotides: TGTGCCAGCAGCTTAGTGGCGGCAGTAAGTGGCTACACCTTC.

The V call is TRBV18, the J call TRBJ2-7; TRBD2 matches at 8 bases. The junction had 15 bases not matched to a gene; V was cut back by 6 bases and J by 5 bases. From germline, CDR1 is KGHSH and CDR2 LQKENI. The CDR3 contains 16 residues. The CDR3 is CASSGLGRRGVNEQYF. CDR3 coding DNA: TGTGCCAGCTCGGGCCTAGGTCGGCGGGGGGTAAACGAGCAGTACTTC.

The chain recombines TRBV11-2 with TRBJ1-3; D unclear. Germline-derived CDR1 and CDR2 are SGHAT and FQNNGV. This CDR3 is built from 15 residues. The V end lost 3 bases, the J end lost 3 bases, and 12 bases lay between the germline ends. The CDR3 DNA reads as TGTGCCAGCAGCTTTTTTGCGTTTGGTGGAAACACCATATATTTT. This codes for CASSFFAFGGNTIYF. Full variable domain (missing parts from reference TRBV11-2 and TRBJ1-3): EAGVAQSPRYKIIEKRQSVAFWCNPISGHATLYWYQQILGQGPKLLIQFQNNGVVDDSQLPKDRFSAERLKGVDSTLKIQPAKLEDSAVYLCASSFFAFGGNTIYFGEGSWLTVV.

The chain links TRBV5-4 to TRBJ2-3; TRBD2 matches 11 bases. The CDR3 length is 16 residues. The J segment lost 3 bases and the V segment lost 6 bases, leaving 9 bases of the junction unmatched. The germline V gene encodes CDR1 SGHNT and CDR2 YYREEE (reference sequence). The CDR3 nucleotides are TGTGCCAGCACACTTTACACTAGCGGGAGAACAGATACGCAGTATTTT. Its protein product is CASTLYTSGRTDTQYF.

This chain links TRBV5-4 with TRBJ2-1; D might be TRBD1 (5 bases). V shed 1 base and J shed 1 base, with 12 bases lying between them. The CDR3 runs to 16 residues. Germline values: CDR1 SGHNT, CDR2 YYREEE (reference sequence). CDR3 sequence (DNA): TGTGCCAGCAGCTTGAGTTCAGGGAATTCCTACAATGAGCAGTTCTTC. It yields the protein CASSLSSGNSYNEQFF. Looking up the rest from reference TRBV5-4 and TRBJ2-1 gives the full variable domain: ETGVTQSPTHLIKTRGQQVTLRCSSQSGHNTVSWYQQALGQGPQFIFQYYREEENGRGNFPPRFSGLQFPNYSSELNVNALELDDSALYLCASSLSSGNSYNEQFFGPGTRLTVL.

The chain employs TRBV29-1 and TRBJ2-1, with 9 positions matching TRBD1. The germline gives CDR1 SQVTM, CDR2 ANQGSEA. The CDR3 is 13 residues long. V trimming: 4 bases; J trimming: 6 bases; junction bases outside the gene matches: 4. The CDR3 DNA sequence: TGCAGCGTTGTGGGACAGGGTGGCAATGAGCAGTTCTTC. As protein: CSVVGQGGNEQFF.

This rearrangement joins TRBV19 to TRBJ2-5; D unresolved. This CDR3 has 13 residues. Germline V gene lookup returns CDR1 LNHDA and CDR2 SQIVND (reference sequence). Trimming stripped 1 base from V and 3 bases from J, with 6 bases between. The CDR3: CASSIVTEETQYF. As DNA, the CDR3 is TGTGCCAGTAGTATAGTCACGGAAGAGACCCAGTACTTC.

CDR3 protein: CASSLDTWATDTQYF. The CDR3 DNA is TGCGCCAGCAGCCTGGACACCTGGGCCACAGATACGCAGTATTTT. The gene calls are TRBV5-1 and TRBJ2-3; tentative D call: TRBD1 (5 bases). Per germline, CDR1 SGHRS and CDR2 YFSETQ. The V end was cut by 4 bases, the J end by 2 bases, with 14 bases between. The CDR3 contains 15 residues.

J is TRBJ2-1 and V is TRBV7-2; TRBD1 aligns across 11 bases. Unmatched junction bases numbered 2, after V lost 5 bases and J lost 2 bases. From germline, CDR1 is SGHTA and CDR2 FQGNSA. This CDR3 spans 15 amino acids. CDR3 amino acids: CASSRDRGAYNEQFF. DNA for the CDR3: TGTGCCAGCAGCCGGGACAGGGGGGCCTACAATGAGCAGTTCTTC.

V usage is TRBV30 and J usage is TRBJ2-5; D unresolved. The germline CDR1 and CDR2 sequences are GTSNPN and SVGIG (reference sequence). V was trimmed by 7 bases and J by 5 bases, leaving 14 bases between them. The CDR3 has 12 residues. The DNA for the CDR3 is TGTGCCTCGACACCCCGCCCGGAGACCCAGTACTTC. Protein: CASTPRPETQYF.

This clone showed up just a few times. In DNA, the CDR3 is TGTGCCAGCAGTTTATTTCCTAGCGGGAGCACGCAGTATTTT. Amino acids: CASSLFPSGSTQYF. The chain joins TRBV28 to TRBJ2-3; TRBD2 aligns across 10 bases. Germline V CDR1 and CDR2: MDHEN, SYDVKM. This CDR3 has 14 amino acids. V was pared by 1 base and J by 9 bases, with 4 bases of the junction left unmatched.

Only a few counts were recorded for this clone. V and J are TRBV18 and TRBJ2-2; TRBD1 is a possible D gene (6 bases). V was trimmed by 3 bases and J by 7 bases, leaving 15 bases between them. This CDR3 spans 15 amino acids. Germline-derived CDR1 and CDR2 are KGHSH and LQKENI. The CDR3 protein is CASSPDQGPSGELFF. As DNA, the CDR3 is TGTGCCAGCTCACCCGACCAGGGGCCTAGCGGGGAGCTGTTTTTT. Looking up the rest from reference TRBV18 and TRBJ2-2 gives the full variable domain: NAGVMQNPRHLVRRRGQEARLRCSPMKGHSHVYWYRQLPEEGLKFMVYLQKENIIDESGMPKERFSAEFPKEGPSILRIQQVVRGDSAAYFCASSPDQGPSGELFFGEGSRLTVL.

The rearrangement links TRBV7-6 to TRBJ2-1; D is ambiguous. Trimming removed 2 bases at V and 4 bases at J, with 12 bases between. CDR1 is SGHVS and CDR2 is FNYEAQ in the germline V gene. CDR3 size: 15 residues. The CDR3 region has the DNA TGTGCCAGCAGCTTATTTGCTGGGCCGTACAATGAGCAGTTCTTC. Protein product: CASSLFAGPYNEQFF.

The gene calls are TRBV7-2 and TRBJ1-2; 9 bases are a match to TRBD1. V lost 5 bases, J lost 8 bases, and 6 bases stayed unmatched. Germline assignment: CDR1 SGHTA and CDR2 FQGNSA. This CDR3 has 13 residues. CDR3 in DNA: TGTGCCAGCAGCCCCGGGACAGGGAACGGCTACACCTTC. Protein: CASSPGTGNGYTF.

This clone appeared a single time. The CDR3 region has the DNA TGTGCCAGTAGTAGAGGCTCCCGCTTCTATGGCTACACCTTC. It is translated as CASSRGSRFYGYTF. The chain couples TRBV19 to TRBJ1-2; D uncertain. Germline V gene lookup returns CDR1 LNHDA and CDR2 SQIVND (reference sequence). The CDR3 runs to 14 residues. V dropped 4 bases and J dropped 4 bases, with 13 bases sitting between them.

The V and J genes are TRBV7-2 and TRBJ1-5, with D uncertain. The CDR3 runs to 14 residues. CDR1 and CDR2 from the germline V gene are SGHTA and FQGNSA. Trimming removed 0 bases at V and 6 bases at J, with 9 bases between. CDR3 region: CASSLAAGSQPQHF. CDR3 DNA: TGTGCCAGCAGCTTAGCGGCAGGAAGTCAGCCCCAGCATTTT.

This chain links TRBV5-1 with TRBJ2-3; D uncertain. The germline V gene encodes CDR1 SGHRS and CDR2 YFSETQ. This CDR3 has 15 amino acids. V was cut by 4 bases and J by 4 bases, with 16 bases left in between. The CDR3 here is CASSRTPLSSDTQYF. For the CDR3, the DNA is TGCGCCAGCAGCCGTACTCCCCTATCCTCAGATACGCAGTATTTT.

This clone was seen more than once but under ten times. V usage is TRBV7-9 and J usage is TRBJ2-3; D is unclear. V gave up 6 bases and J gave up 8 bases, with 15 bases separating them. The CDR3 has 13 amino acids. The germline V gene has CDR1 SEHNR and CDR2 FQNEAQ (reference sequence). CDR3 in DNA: TGTGCCAGCAGGCGCCTCCCTTCCGGTACGCAGTATTTT. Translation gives CASRRLPSGTQYF.

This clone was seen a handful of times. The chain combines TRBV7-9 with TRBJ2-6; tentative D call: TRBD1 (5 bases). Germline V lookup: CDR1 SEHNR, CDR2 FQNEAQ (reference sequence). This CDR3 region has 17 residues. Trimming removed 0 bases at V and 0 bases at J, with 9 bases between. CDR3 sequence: CASSLARDSSGANVLTF. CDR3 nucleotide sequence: TGTGCCAGCAGCTTAGCACGTGACAGCTCTGGGGCCAACGTCCTGACTTTC.

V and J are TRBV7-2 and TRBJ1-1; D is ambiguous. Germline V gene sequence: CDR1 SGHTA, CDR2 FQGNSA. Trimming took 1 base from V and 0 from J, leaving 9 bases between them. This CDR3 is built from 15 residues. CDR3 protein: CASSLVTGMNTEAFF. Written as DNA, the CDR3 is TGTGCCAGCAGCTTAGTAACCGGGATGAACACTGAAGCTTTCTTT.

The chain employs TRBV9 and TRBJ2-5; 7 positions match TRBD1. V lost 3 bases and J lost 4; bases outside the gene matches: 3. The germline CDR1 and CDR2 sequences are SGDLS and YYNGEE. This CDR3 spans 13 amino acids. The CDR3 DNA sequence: TGTGCCAGCAGCGGGACAGGAGGAGAGACCCAGTACTTC. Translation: CASSGTGGETQYF. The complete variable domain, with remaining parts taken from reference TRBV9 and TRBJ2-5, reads DSGVTQTPKHLITATGQRVTLRCSPRSGDLSVYWYQQSLDQGLQFLIQYYNGEERAKGNILERFSAQQFPDLHSELNLSSLELGDSALYFCASSGTGGETQYFGPGTRLLVL.

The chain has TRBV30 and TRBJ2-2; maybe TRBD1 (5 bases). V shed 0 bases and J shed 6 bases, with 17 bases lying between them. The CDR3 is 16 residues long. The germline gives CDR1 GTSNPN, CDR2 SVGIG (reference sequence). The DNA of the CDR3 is TGTGCCTGGAGTGTATCAGGGAAAGTGCTTCCCGGGGAGCTGTTTTTT. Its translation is CAWSVSGKVLPGELFF. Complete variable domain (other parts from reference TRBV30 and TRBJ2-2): SQTIHQWPATLVQPVGSPLSLECTVEGTSNPNLYWYRQAAGRGLQLLFYSVGIGQISSEVPQNLSASRPQDRQFILSSKKLLLSDSGFYLCAWSVSGKVLPGELFFGEGSRLTVL.

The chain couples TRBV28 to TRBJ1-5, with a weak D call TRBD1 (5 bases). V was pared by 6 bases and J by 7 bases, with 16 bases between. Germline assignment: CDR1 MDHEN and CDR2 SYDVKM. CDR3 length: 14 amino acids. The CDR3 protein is CASSPGGTRQPQHF. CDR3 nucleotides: TGTGCCAGCAGCCCTGGGGGGACCAGGCAGCCCCAGCATTTT.

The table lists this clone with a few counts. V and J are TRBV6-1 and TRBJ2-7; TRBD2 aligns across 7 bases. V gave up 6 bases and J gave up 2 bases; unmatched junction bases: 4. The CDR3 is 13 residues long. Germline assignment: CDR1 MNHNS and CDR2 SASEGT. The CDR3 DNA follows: TGTGCCAGCAGCCGGGACTACGCCTACGAGCAGTACTTC. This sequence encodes CASSRDYAYEQYF.